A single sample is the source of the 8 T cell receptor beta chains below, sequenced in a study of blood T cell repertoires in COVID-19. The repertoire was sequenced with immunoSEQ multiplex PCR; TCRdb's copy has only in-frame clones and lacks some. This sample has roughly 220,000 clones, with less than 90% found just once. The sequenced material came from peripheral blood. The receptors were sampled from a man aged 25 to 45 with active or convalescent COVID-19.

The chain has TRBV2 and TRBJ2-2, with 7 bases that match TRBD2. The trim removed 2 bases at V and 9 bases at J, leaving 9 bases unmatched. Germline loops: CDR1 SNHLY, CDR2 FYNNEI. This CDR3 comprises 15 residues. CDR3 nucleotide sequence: TGTGCCAGCAGTGAAAGGGGCAGCGGGACCCGGGAGCTGTTTTTT. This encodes CASSERGSGTRELFF.

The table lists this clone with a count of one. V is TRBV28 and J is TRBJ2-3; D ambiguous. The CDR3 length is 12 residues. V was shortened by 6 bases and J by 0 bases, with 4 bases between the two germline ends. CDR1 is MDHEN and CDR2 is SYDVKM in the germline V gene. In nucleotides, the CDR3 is TGTGCCAGCAGCATTAGCACAGATACGCAGTATTTT. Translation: CASSISTDTQYF. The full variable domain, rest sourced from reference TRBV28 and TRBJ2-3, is DVKVTQSSRYLVKRTGEKVFLECVQDMDHENMFWYRQDPGLGLRLIYFSYDVKMKEKGDIPEGYSVSREKKERFSLILESASTNQTSMYLCASSISTDTQYFGPGTRLTVL.

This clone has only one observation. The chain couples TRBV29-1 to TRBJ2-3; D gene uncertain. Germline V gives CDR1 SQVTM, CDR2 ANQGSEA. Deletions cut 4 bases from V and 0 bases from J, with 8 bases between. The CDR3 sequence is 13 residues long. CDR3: CSVGLISTDTQYF. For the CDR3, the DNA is TGCAGCGTTGGGCTCATCAGCACAGATACGCAGTATTTT.

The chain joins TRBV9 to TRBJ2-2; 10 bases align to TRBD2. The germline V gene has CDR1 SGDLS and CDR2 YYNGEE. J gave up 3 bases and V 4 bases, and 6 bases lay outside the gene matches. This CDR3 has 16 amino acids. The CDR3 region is CASSPELAGYTGELFF. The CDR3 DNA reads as TGTGCCAGCAGCCCAGAACTAGCGGGATACACCGGGGAGCTGTTTTTT.

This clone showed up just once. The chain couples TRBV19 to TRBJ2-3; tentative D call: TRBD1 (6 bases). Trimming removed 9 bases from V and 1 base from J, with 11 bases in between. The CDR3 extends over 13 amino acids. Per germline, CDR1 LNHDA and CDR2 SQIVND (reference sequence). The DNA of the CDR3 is TGTGCCAGCAGGGGACGGGGCACAGATACGCAGTATTTT. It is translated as CASRGRGTDTQYF.

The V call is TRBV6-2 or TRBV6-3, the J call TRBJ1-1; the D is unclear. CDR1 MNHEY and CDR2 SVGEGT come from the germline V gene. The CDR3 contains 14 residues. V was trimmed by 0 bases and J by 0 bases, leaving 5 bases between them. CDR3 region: CASSYSTVNTEAFF. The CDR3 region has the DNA TGTGCCAGCAGTTACTCAACGGTGAACACTGAAGCTTTCTTT.

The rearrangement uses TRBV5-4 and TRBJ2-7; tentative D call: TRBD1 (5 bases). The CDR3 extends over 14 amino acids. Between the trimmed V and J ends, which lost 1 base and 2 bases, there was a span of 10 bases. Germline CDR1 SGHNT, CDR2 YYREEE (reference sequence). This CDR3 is CASSLRTGPYEQYF. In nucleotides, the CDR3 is TGTGCCAGCAGCTTGAGAACAGGACCCTACGAGCAGTACTTC.

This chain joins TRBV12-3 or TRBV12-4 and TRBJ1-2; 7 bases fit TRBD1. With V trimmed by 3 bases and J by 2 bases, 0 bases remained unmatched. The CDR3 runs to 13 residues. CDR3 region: CASSLGQNYGYTF. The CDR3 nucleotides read TGTGCCAGCAGTTTGGGACAGAACTATGGCTACACCTTC.